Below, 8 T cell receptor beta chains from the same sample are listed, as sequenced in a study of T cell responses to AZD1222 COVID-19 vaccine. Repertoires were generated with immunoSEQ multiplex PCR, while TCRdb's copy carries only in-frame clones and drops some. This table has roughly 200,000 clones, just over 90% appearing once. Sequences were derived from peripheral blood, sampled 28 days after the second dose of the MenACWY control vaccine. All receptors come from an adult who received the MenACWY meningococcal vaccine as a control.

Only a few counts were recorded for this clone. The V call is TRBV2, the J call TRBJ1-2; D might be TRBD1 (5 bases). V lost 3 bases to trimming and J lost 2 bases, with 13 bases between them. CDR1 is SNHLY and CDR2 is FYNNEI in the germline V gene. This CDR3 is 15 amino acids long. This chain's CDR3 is CASSDGTAVNYGYTF. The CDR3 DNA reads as TGTGCCAGCAGTGATGGGACCGCCGTGAACTATGGCTACACCTTC.

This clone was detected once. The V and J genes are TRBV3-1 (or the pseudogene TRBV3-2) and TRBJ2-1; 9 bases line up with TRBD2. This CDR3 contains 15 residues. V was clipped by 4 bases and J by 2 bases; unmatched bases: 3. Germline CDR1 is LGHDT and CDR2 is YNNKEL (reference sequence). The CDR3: CASSPSSGTYNEQFF. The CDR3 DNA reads TGTGCCAGCAGCCCCTCTAGCGGGACCTACAATGAGCAGTTCTTC.

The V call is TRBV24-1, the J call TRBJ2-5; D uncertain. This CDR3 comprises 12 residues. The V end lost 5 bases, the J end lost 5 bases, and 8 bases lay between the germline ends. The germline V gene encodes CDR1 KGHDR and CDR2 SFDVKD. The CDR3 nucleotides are TGTGCCACCAGTGGACTTGGGGAGACCCAGTACTTC. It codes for CATSGLGETQYF.

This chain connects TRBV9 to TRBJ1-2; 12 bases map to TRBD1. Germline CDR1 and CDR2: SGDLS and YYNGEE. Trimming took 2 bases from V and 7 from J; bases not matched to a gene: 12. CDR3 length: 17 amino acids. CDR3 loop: CASSVGQGASYFGGYTF. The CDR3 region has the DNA TGTGCCAGCAGCGTGGGACAGGGGGCGTCTTATTTTGGTGGCTACACCTTC. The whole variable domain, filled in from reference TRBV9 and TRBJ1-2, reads DSGVTQTPKHLITATGQRVTLRCSPRSGDLSVYWYQQSLDQGLQFLIQYYNGEERAKGNILERFSAQQFPDLHSELNLSSLELGDSALYFCASSVGQGASYFGGYTFGSGTRLTVV.

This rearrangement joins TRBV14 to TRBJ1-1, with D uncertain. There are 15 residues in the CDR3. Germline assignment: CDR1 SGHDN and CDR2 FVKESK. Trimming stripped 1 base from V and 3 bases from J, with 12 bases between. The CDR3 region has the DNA TGTGCCAGCAGCCAAGGAGAGTTTTGGTACACTGAAGCTTTCTTT. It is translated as CASSQGEFWYTEAFF.

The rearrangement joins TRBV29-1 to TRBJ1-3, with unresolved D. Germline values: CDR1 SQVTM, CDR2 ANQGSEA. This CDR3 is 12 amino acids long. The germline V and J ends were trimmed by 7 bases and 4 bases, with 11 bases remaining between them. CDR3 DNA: TGCAGCGCCAAGAACCAAGGAAACACCATATATTTT. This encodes CSAKNQGNTIYF.

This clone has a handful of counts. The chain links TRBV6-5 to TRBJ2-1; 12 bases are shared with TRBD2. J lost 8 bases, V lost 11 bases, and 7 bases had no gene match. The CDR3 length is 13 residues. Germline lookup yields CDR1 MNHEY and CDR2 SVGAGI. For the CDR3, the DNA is TGTGCCGCTAGCGGGAGGGGTGGGGATGAGCAGTTCTTC. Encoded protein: CAASGRGGDEQFF.

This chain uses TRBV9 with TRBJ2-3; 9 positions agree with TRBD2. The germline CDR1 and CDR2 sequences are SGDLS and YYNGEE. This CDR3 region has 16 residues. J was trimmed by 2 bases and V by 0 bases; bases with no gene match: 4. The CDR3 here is CASSVAAGGTTDTQYF. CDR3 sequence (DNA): TGTGCCAGCAGCGTAGCAGCGGGAGGAACCACAGATACGCAGTATTTT.